This T cell receptor (beta chain) comes out of a study of blood T cell repertoires in COVID-19. At the level of the study: COVID-19 samples from acute and convalescent phases originated in the United States, Italy and Spain.

The germline V gene encodes CDR1 MNHEY and CDR2 SMNVEV (reference sequence). V lost 1 base, J lost 10 bases, and 7 bases stayed unmatched. The CDR3 length is 15 residues. Seattle participants joined during active infection and were tracked over time. Only in-frame clones appear in the TCRdb table, and some are missing; sequencing was by immunoSEQ multiplex PCR. The sample shows more than 350,000 clones, more than 80% of them seen only once. The sequenced sample consisted of peripheral blood. The V call is TRBV27, the J call TRBJ1-1, with 12 bases lining up with TRBD1. The source is a woman aged 30 to 39 with COVID-19, enrolled during active disease. The DNA of the CDR3 is TGTGCCAGCAGTTTATACCGGGGACAGGGGGCGGTAGCTTTCTTT. It translates to CASSLYRGQGAVAFF.